A single sample is the source of the 2 T cell receptor beta chains below, sequenced in a study of cytomegalovirus exposure and HLA in healthy donors. Vbeta (60) and Jbeta (13) primers were used in the PCR. Only in-frame clones appear in the TCRdb table, and some are missing; sequencing was by immunoSEQ multiplex PCR. This sample yields more than 200,000 clones, of which about two thirds are seen a single time; less than 3% belongs to the top ten. The specimen was PBMCs. All receptors derive from a man aged 35-49 years in good health and CMV-seropositive.

The CDR3 nucleotides are TGTGCCAGCACCTTGTCCGGAGCCTCTGGGGCCAACGTCCTGACTTTC. Translation gives CASTLSGASGANVLTF. The chain employs TRBV28 and TRBJ2-6; D gene unclear. The CDR3 contains 16 residues. V lost 7 bases and J 0 bases, leaving 13 bases between the germline ends. CDR1 MDHEN and CDR2 SYDVKM come from the germline V gene.

The rearrangement links TRBV5-1 to TRBJ2-7, with D possibly TRBD2 on 6 matching bases. This CDR3 is 14 amino acids long. Germline V gene sequence: CDR1 SGHRS, CDR2 YFSETQ. The V end was cut by 4 bases, the J end by 6 bases, with 17 bases between. The CDR3 DNA sequence: TGCGCCAGCAGCCCAGAAGGAGGGTTTCGCGAGCAGTACTTC. Translation gives CASSPEGGFREQYF. Looking up the rest from reference TRBV5-1 and TRBJ2-7 gives the full variable domain: KAGVTQTPRYLIKTRGQQVTLSCSPISGHRSVSWYQQTPGQGLQFLFEYFSETQRNKGNFPGRFSGRQFSNSRSEMNVSTLELGDSALYLCASSPEGGFREQYFGPGTRLTVT.